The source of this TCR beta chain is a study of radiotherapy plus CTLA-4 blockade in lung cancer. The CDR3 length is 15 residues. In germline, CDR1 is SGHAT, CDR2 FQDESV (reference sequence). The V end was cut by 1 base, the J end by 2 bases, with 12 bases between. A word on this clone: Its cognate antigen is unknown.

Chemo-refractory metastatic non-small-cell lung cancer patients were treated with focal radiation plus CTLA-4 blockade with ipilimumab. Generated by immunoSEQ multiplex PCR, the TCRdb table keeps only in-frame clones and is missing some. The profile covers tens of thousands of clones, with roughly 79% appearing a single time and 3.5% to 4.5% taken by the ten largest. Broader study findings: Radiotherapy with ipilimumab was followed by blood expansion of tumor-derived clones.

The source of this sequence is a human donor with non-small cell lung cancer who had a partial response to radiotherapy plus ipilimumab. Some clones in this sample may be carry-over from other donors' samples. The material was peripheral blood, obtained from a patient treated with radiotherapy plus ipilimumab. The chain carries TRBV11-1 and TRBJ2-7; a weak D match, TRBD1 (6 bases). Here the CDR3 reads CASSLEQGGPYEQYF. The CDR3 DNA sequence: TGTGCCAGCAGCTTAGAACAGGGTGGCCCCTACGAGCAGTACTTC. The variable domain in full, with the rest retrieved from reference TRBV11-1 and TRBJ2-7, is EAEVAQSPRYKITEKSQAVAFWCDPISGHATLYWYRQILGQGPELLVQFQDESVVDDSQLPKDRFSAERLKGVDSTLKIQPAELGDSAMYLCASSLEQGGPYEQYFGPGTRLTVT.